This TCR beta chain comes out of a study of blood T cell repertoires in COVID-19 (TCRdb year 2020). In terms of the full investigation: Samples covering the acute and convalescent phases of COVID-19 were provided by collaborators in the United States, Italy and Spain. The material from the prospective study consisted of cDNA or gDNA derived from T cells, B-cell-depleted T cells, or PBMCs. Sample metadata almost always included a de-identified subject ID, COVID-19 status, age in years and sex. Samples were obtained from the ongoing ImmuneRACE study (first 160 participants) and from 1,254 subjects provided by 6 global collaborators. Where available, HLA class I and class II types were taken from metadata supplied by the sample provider and were not determined by assay-based typing. A freely available public database, intended as a resource for researchers studying the immune response to SARS-CoV-2, is where the repertoires were released. The dataset comprised deeply sampled blood TCRbeta repertoires from subjects exposed to, actively infected with, or recovered from COVID-19. What the study reported, not specific to this receptor: The quantity of clinical and demographic metadata differed by source and by participant and was supplied without curation.

Via the germline V gene, CDR1 is SGHDT and CDR2 YYEEEE. From the cysteine up to the phenylalanine, the CDR3 has a length of 12 residues. Of all the DNA, just the CDR3 is kept, 36 bases in frame from base 1. The junction shows trimming of 4 bases on V and 1 base on J, plus 5 bases between the germline ends. This clone appeared once. There is no known antigen for this receptor. No qualities accompany the bases; no much larger clone lies one base away. Other DNA sequences within the sample encode an identical CDR3. One collaborating source in Seattle enrolled patients while the patients were actively infected and followed the patients over time throughout the course of disease. Whole blood was collected in K2EDTA tubes by collaborating institutions according to the institutions' own protocols. For TCRbeta analysis, collaborators shipped samples in one of three forms: frozen whole blood, isolated PBMCs, or DNA extracted from either of those sample types.

The immunoSEQ Assay, a bias-controlled multiplex PCR, was used to amplify TCRbeta CDR3 regions from genomic DNA. Per the authors' processing: Nucleated cell counts per sample were estimated from amplification of reference gene primers within the assay. To quantify the absolute abundance of each unique TCRbeta CDR3 rearrangement, sequence reads were collapsed and filtered. For each sample, productive Simpson clonality was calculated as the square root of Simpson's diversity index over productive rearrangements. TCRdb re-hosts the immuneACCESS table, in-frame sequences only. Its copies lack some clones; in the studies checked, an unresolved V gene accounts for under half of them, and the cause for the rest is not known. The V and J calls and the clone size are those of that table, but D and trimming were determined from the DNA. The sample table holds roughly 160,000 clones, of which around 84% were seen once. Under 6.5% of the sample comes from the top ten.

This TCR came from a woman aged 50 to 60 with COVID-19, enrolled during active disease. The specimen sequenced was peripheral blood. The chain links TRBV5-6 with TRBJ1-2; the D gene assignment is ambiguous. The nucleotide sequence is TGTGCCAGCAGCAGAGGTAACTATGGCTACACCTTC. Its protein is CASSRGNYGYTF.